This T cell receptor (beta chain) was observed in a study of shared clonotypes between healthy human individuals. Clones were sequenced by immunoSEQ multiplex PCR, and TCRdb holds only the in-frame ones, with some missing. The sample has over a million clones; 98% to 99% are singletons. Material for sequencing was naive CD4+ T cells sorted from blood. As for subset: CD45RA+ positively selected. The clonotype comes from a man younger than 45 in good health.

CDR3 bases: TGTGCCAGTAGAAACCGGGACAGGGGTTGGAATGAGCAGTTCTTC. It codes for CASRNRDRGWNEQFF. This chain links TRBV19 with TRBJ2-1, with 10 bases identical to TRBD1. Germline lookup yields CDR1 LNHDA and CDR2 SQIVND (reference sequence). The V gene end was trimmed by 6 bases and the J gene end by 7 bases; junction bases not matched to a gene: 9. The CDR3 extends over 15 amino acids.